This T cell receptor beta chain emerged from a study of blood T cell repertoires in COVID-19. TCRdb's table, derived via immunoSEQ multiplex PCR, lists solely in-frame clones and lacks some. The sample carries 50,000 to 75,000 clones, more than 75% recorded once. Material for sequencing was peripheral blood. This clonotype was obtained from a man older than 75 in a cohort sampled during active COVID-19.

The CDR3 sequence: CASSTRGFMNTEAFF. As DNA, the CDR3 is TGCGCCAGCAGCACAAGAGGATTTATGAACACTGAAGCTTTCTTT. The chain joins TRBV5-1 to TRBJ1-1; D is undetermined. V was clipped by 4 bases and J by 0 bases, with 13 bases between them. The V gene's germline CDR1 is SGHRS and CDR2 YFSETQ. This CDR3 is built from 15 residues. Full variable domain (rest looked up from reference TRBV5-1 and TRBJ1-1): KAGVTQTPRYLIKTRGQQVTLSCSPISGHRSVSWYQQTPGQGLQFLFEYFSETQRNKGNFPGRFSGRQFSNSRSEMNVSTLELGDSALYLCASSTRGFMNTEAFFGQGTRLTVV.